A selection of T cell receptor beta chains follows, all from one sample in a study of blood T cell repertoires in COVID-19. The repertoire was sequenced with immunoSEQ multiplex PCR; TCRdb's copy has only in-frame clones and lacks some. The sample holds about 200,000 clones, roughly 82% seen once. The sequenced material came from peripheral blood. These receptors were collected from a human donor in a cohort sampled during active COVID-19. Each CDR3 is given with its conserved first and last residue. A D gene is named only where the DNA matches it firmly. Size is omitted from some rows. Given values are once, few, many or a class for expanded clones.

abundance	j_gene	d_gene	v_gene	CDR3aa	CDR3nt
NA	TRBJ1-2	NA	TRBV7-9	CASSSGGFYGYTF	TGTGCCAGCAGCTCTGGAGGCTTCTATGGCTACACCTTC
NA	TRBJ2-3	NA	TRBV7-6	CASSFGQPSTDTQYF	TGTGCCAGCAGCTTTGGGCAGCCAAGCACAGATACGCAGTATTTT
NA	TRBJ2-1	TRBD2	TRBV27	CASSRWGGYNEQFF	TGTGCCAGCAGCCGCTGGGGGGGTTACAATGAGCAGTTCTTC
NA	TRBJ1-5	NA	TRBV7-2	CASSVTRGQGNQPQHF	TGTGCCAGCAGCGTAACCAGGGGTCAGGGCAATCAGCCCCAGCATTTT
NA	TRBJ2-7	TRBD1	TRBV6-5	CASSTLGQGSYEQYF	TGTGCCAGCAGTACCCTAGGACAGGGGTCCTACGAGCAGTACTTC
NA	TRBJ2-3	NA	TRBV7-2	CASSLAVTGGTDTQYF	TGTGCCAGCAGCTTAGCAGTGACAGGAGGCACAGATACGCAGTATTTT
NA	TRBJ2-5	NA	TRBV12-5	CASGLGRWDKQETQYF	TGTGCTAGTGGTTTGGGGCGGTGGGACAAACAAGAGACCCAGTACTTC
few	TRBJ2-2	NA	TRBV10-1	CASVPDRWTGELFF	TGCGCCAGCGTCCCGGACAGATGGACCGGGGAGCTGTTTTTT
NA	TRBJ1-4	NA	TRBV7-8	CASSFPGTLNEKLFF	TGTGCCAGCAGCTTCCCGGGGACACTTAATGAAAAACTGTTTTTT
NA	TRBJ2-1	NA	TRBV30	CAWSVSSHEQFF	TGTGCCTGGAGTGTATCTAGCCATGAGCAGTTCTTC
few	TRBJ1-2	NA	TRBV9	CASSLTGTTYAGYTF	TGTGCCAGCAGCCTTACCGGGACAACTTATGCTGGCTACACCTTC
NA	TRBJ1-1	NA	TRBV11-2	CASSSGHPNRTEAFF	TGTGCCAGCAGCTCGGGACACCCCAATCGCACTGAAGCTTTCTTT
NA	TRBJ2-7	NA	TRBV5-1	CASSLDERTYEQYF	TGCGCCAGCAGCTTGGACGAGCGGACCTACGAGCAGTACTTC
once	TRBJ1-2	TRBD1	TRBV5-5	CASSNPGQNGYTF	TGTGCCAGCAGCAACCCGGGACAGAATGGCTACACCTTC
NA	TRBJ2-7	NA	TRBV13	CASSLGLRMDYEQYF	TGTGCCAGCAGCTTAGGCCTGCGGATGGACTACGAGCAGTACTTC
NA	TRBJ2-3	NA	TRBV28	CASSLGAIDTQYF	TGTGCCAGCAGCTTAGGAGCTATAGATACGCAGTATTTT
NA	TRBJ2-7	NA	TRBV27	CASSLGATRQYEQYF	TGTGCCAGCAGTTTAGGGGCCACCCGCCAATACGAGCAGTACTTC
once	TRBJ1-4	NA	TRBV19	CASSSGKASEKLFF	TGTGCCAGTAGTAGCGGGAAAGCGAGTGAAAAACTGTTTTTT
NA	TRBJ2-3	NA	TRBV25-1	CASSAVTSTDTQYF	TGTGCCAGCAGTGCGGTTACTAGCACAGATACGCAGTATTTT
NA	TRBJ2-1	NA	TRBV10-3	CAISENSINEQFF	TGTGCCATCAGTGAAAATTCTATAAATGAGCAGTTCTTC
many	TRBJ2-7	NA	TRBV5-4	CACTSWSSYEQYF	TGTGCCTGTACGTCTTGGAGCTCCTACGAGCAGTACTTC
NA	TRBJ1-3	NA	TRBV29-1	CSVEAGSGNTIYF	TGCAGCGTTGAGGCAGGGTCTGGAAACACCATATATTTT
NA	TRBJ2-2	TRBD1	TRBV3-1/TRBV3-2	CASSQQGQGFTGELFF	TGTGCCAGCAGCCAACAAGGACAGGGCTTCACCGGGGAGCTGTTTTTT
NA	TRBJ2-1	NA	TRBV4-1	CASSHSGHSYNEQFF	TGCGCCAGCAGCCACAGCGGCCACTCCTACAATGAGCAGTTCTTC
NA	TRBJ2-3	NA	TRBV7-9	CASSSPFGITDTQYF	TGTGCCAGCAGCTCCCCATTCGGGATCACAGATACGCAGTATTTT
once	TRBJ1-1	TRBD1	TRBV7-9	CASSPVGQVQPEAFF	TGTGCCAGCAGCCCAGTAGGACAGGTCCAACCCGAAGCTTTCTTT
NA	TRBJ2-4	NA	TRBV7-2	CASSSQGLAKNIQYF	TGTGCCAGCAGCTCACAGGGTCTAGCCAAAAACATTCAGTACTTC
NA	TRBJ1-2	TRBD1	TRBV19	CASSGPEQTGLVRGYTF	TGTGCCAGTAGCGGACCCGAACAGACAGGGCTTGTTCGTGGCTACACCTTC
NA	TRBJ1-2	NA	TRBV11-2	CASSSLGGAPLGYTF	TGTGCCAGCAGCTCTCTAGGGGGGGCGCCCCTAGGCTACACCTTC
NA	TRBJ2-3	NA	TRBV19	CASRRGATDTQYF	TGTGCCAGCCGTCGGGGAGCCACAGATACGCAGTATTTT
NA	TRBJ2-2	TRBD2	TRBV18	CASSALVAGVLRNTGELFF	TGTGCCAGCTCTGCCTTGGTAGCGGGGGTTCTACGCAACACCGGGGAGCTGTTTTTT
NA	TRBJ1-4	TRBD1	TRBV4-1	CASSHYRTGDTYLLFF	TGCGCCAGCAGCCACTATAGGACAGGGGATACATACCTACTGTTTTTT
NA	TRBJ1-3	NA	TRBV2	CASSVLRISGNTIYF	TGTGCCAGCAGTGTCTTGAGGATATCTGGAAACACCATATATTTT
NA	TRBJ1-5	NA	TRBV4-1	CASSQEGGGSNQPQHF	TGCGCCAGCAGCCAAGAAGGGGGGGGAAGCAATCAGCCCCAGCATTTT
NA	TRBJ2-3	TRBD2	TRBV5-1	CASSFSSGATDTQYF	TGCGCCAGCAGCTTTTCTAGCGGCGCCACAGATACGCAGTATTTT
NA	TRBJ2-3	NA	TRBV29-1	CSVERGADTQYF	TGCAGCGTTGAACGGGGTGCAGATACGCAGTATTTT
NA	TRBJ1-1	NA	TRBV7-9	CASSLSRAATEAFF	TGTGCCAGCAGCTTGTCCAGGGCGGCCACTGAAGCTTTCTTT